This T cell receptor (beta chain) was sequenced during a study of shared clonotypes between healthy human individuals. Findings and limits, study-wide: Investigators collected only blood, and repertoires in tissues likely differ.

Sequenced by immunoSEQ multiplex PCR; TCRdb stores in-frame clones only, minus some. The sample records fewer than 650,000 clones, 70% to 80% being singletons. For this clone: Its matching antigen is unknown. Other nucleotide sequences from this sample produce the same CDR3.

This receptor was identified in a woman aged 40 to 50 in good health. Some clones in this sample may be carry-over from other donors' samples. Input material: PBMCs.

The CDR3: CASSPGDQPQHF. For the CDR3, the DNA is TGTGCCAGCTCACCAGGTGATCAGCCCCAGCATTTT. The rearrangement uses TRBV18 and TRBJ1-5, with D hard to call. The V end was cut by 2 bases, the J end by 5 bases, with 4 bases between. CDR3 size: 12 residues. CDR1 KGHSH and CDR2 LQKENI come from the germline V gene.